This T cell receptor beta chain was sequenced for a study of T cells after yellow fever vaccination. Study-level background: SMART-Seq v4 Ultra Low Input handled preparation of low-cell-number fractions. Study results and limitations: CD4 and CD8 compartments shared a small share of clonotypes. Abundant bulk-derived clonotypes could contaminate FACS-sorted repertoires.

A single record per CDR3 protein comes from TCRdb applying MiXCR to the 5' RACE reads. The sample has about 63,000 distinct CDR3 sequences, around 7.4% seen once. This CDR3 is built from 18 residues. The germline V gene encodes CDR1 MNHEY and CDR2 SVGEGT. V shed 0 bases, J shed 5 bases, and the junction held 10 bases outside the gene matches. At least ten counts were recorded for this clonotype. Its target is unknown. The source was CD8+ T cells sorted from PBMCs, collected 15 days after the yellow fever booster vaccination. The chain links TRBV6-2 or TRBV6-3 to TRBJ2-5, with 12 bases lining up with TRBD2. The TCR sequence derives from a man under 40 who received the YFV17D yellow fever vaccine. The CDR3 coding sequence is TGTGCCAGCAGTTACTCGAAGGAACTAGCGGGAGGCTGGGAGACCCAGTACTTC. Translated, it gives CASSYSKELAGGWETQYF.